The 30 T cell receptor beta chains listed next were all sequenced from one sample in a study of breast tumors, draining lymph nodes, adjacent tissues. TCRdb recomputed calls from the multiplex PCR reads with MiXCR, one row per CDR3 protein. The repertoire consists of 50,000 to 85,000 distinct CDR3 sequences, with less than 50% occurring once and the leading ten covering approximately 8.7%. Specimen: breast tumor tissue. These receptors all come from a female donor with breast cancer. Some clones in this sample may be carry-over from other donors' samples.

This clonotype was found many times. The CDR3 DNA reads as TGCAGTGCTCGGACAGGGGACAATCAGCCCCAGCATTTT. Its protein is CSARTGDNQPQHF. The chain carries TRBV20-1 and TRBJ1-5; 9 bases fit TRBD1. J gave up 3 bases and V 5 bases, and 2 bases lay outside the gene matches. The germline V gene has CDR1 DFQATT and CDR2 SNEGSKA (reference sequence). CDR3 size: 13 residues.

This clonotype turned up a few times. The chain employs TRBV7-9 and TRBJ1-4, with D hard to call. Trimming left V 5 bases short and J 5 bases short, with 18 bases between. The CDR3 is 16 residues long. CDR1 and CDR2 from the germline V gene are SEHNR and FQNEAQ (reference sequence). Written as DNA, the CDR3 is TGTGCCAGCAGCCCCGGGGTAGATGCCTACAATGAAAAACTGTTTTTT. This translates into CASSPGVDAYNEKLFF.

The chain links TRBV11-2 to TRBJ2-2; tentatively, D is TRBD1 (5 bases). From germline, CDR1 is SGHAT and CDR2 FQNNGV. The ends were cut back, 2 bases at V and 6 bases at J, with 7 bases in the middle. The length of the CDR3 is 13 residues. In DNA form, the CDR3 reads TGTGCCAGCAGCTTACCACAGGCCGGGGAGCTGTTTTTT. It encodes CASSLPQAGELFF.

This chain links TRBV7-2 with TRBJ2-7; D is unresolved. This CDR3 is 13 amino acids long. Trimming took 5 bases from V and 0 from J, leaving 8 bases between them. The germline V gene has CDR1 SGHTA and CDR2 FQGNSA. CDR3 bases: TGTGCCAGCAGCCTGGCCAACTCCTACGAGCAGTACTTC. Its protein product is CASSLANSYEQYF.

The table lists this clonotype with a count of one. This sequence joins TRBV12-3 or TRBV12-4 and TRBJ1-1; 7 bases map to TRBD1. This CDR3 contains 15 residues. V dropped 2 bases and J dropped 1; count of bases not matched to a gene: 4. The CDR3 coding sequence is TGTGCCAGCAGTTTATTTCAGGGGGGGAACACTGAAGCTTTCTTT. It encodes CASSLFQGGNTEAFF.

This clonotype was recorded many times. The rearrangement links TRBV15 to TRBJ1-2; 7 bases agree with TRBD1. The germline gives CDR1 LNHNV, CDR2 YYDKDF (reference sequence). The V and J ends lost 3 bases and 1 base, in that order; junction bases with no gene match: 8. The CDR3 runs 16 residues. In DNA form, the CDR3 reads TGTGCCACCAGCAGCAGGGGCAGGGGGGGTAACTATGGCTACACCTTC. This sequence encodes CATSSRGRGGNYGYTF. Looking up the rest from reference TRBV15 and TRBJ1-2 gives the full variable domain: DAMVIQNPRYQVTQFGKPVTLSCSQTLNHNVMYWYQQKSSQAPKLLFHYYDKDFNNEADTPDNFQSRRPNTSFCFLDIRSPGLGDTAMYLCATSSRGRGGNYGYTFGSGTRLTVV.

On this clonotype: A read error may account for a junction end that differs from germline. The chain is built from TRBV5-5 and TRBJ1-4, with a possible D match to TRBD1 (6 bases). Germline CDR1 SGHKS, CDR2 YYEKEE (reference sequence). CDR3 length: 15 residues. The chain's CDR3 is CASTGTGALNEKLFF. The CDR3 DNA is TGCGCCAGTACCGGGACGGGGGCCCTTAATGAAAAACTGTTTTTT.

As regards this clonotype: The CDR3 does not close with the conserved phenylalanine or tryptophan, likely indicating a read error. V and J are TRBV7-2 and TRBJ1-2; D gene unclear. In germline, CDR1 is SGHTA, CDR2 FQGNSA. The CDR3 is 14 residues long. Trimming stripped 1 base from V and 8 bases from J, with 14 bases between. Written as DNA, the CDR3 is TGTGCCAGCAGCTTAGTGATCGTGTCGAAAGGCTACACCCTC. This codes for CASSLVIVSKGYTL.

CDR3 region: CASSLAVRADTQYF. The CDR3 DNA is TGTGCCAGCAGCTTAGCGGTTAGGGCAGATACGCAGTATTTT. The rearrangement uses TRBV7-6 and TRBJ2-3; D unclear. The germline V gene encodes CDR1 SGHVS and CDR2 FNYEAQ. Trimming pared 0 bases from V and 4 bases from J, leaving 8 bases between. The CDR3 spans 14 residues.

This clonotype was counted ten times or more. This chain connects TRBV7-6 to TRBJ2-6; D is unclear. Trimming pared 5 bases from V and 2 bases from J, leaving 4 bases between. CDR3 length equals 13 residues. The germline V gene encodes CDR1 SGHVS and CDR2 FNYEAQ. In DNA, the CDR3 is TGTGCCAGCAGCAGAGCTGGGGCCAACGTCCTGACTTTC. As protein: CASSRAGANVLTF.

This clonotype appeared many times. The chain links TRBV28 to TRBJ1-6; D might be TRBD1 (5 bases). Germline-derived CDR1 and CDR2 are MDHEN and SYDVKM. The CDR3 loop spans 14 amino acids. Trimming shortened V by 3 bases and J by 10 bases, and 13 bases separated the two germline ends. CDR3 nucleotide sequence: TGTGCCAGCAGTTTCGTGGGGCTTGGATCACCCCTCCACTTT. This codes for CASSFVGLGSPLHF.

This clonotype was seen repeatedly, ten times or more. The chain combines TRBV6-5 with TRBJ2-7, with 7 bases identical to TRBD1. CDR3 size: 15 residues. Germline lookup yields CDR1 MNHEY and CDR2 SVGAGI. V lost 5 bases, J lost 0 bases, and 7 bases stayed unmatched. Here the CDR3 reads CASSPGQVHSYEQYF. CDR3 coding DNA: TGTGCCAGCAGTCCCGGACAGGTCCACTCCTACGAGCAGTACTTC.

This clonotype was observed at least ten times. This chain links TRBV27 with TRBJ1-6; D remains ambiguous. The CDR3 has 15 residues. Looked up from germline, CDR1 is MNHEY and CDR2 is SMNVEV (reference sequence). V lost 2 bases and J lost 7, with 12 bases in between. In nucleotides, the CDR3 is TGTGCCAGCAGTTTAAAGGGTACAGCAAATTCACCCCTCCACTTT. Protein sequence: CASSLKGTANSPLHF.

With regard to this clonotype: A read error may account for a junction end that differs from germline. The chain employs TRBV7-8 and TRBJ2-5, with 16 positions matching TRBD2. CDR1 is SGHVS, CDR2 FQNEAQ, per germline. The CDR3 has 20 amino acids. For the CDR3, the DNA is TGTGTCAGCAGCCCGGTCCCGGGACTAGCGGGGGGGCGAGCCGGGGAGACCCAGTACTTC. Translation gives CVSSPVPGLAGGRAGETQYF.

At least ten counts were recorded for this clonotype. Possible read error: a much larger clone is one base away. The CDR3 protein is CASSQRAGTSYEQYF. As DNA, the CDR3 is TGTGCCAGCAGTCAAAGGGCAGGAACCTCCTACGAGCAGTACTTC. This chain connects TRBV6-1 to TRBJ2-7; D is unresolved. The germline V gene encodes CDR1 MNHNS and CDR2 SASEGT. V was clipped by 5 bases and J by 0 bases, with 14 bases between them. The length of the CDR3 is 15 residues.

This chain connects TRBV7-3 to TRBJ2-1, with TRBD2 identical over 12 bases. The CDR3 contains 15 residues. The V gene's germline CDR1 is SGHTA and CDR2 FQGTGA. J was trimmed by 10 bases and V by 2 bases; bases with no gene match: 6. The CDR3 sequence is CASSLLAGGSGEQFF. The CDR3 coding sequence is TGTGCCAGCAGCTTACTAGCGGGGGGGTCTGGGGAGCAGTTCTTC. The full variable domain, its missing parts supplied by reference TRBV7-3 and TRBJ2-1, is GAGVSQTPSNKVTEKGKYVELRCDPISGHTALYWYRQSLGQGPEFLIYFQGTGAADDSGLPNDRFFAVRPEGSVSTLKIQRTERGDSAVYLCASSLLAGGSGEQFFGPGTRLTVL.

This clonotype was seen at least ten times. V is TRBV12-3 or TRBV12-4 and J is TRBJ2-7; D ambiguous. CDR3 length: 12 residues. V gave up 6 bases and J gave up 6 bases, with 12 bases separating them. The CDR3 protein is CASSHVSGEQYF. As DNA, the CDR3 is TGTGCCAGCAGCCACGTCTCGGGCGAGCAGTACTTC.

This clonotype was seen many times. The chain recombines TRBV15 with TRBJ2-1; TRBD2 might be the D (5 bases). CDR3 size: 12 residues. V lost 0 bases to trimming and J lost 15 bases, with 12 bases between them. Germline-derived CDR1 and CDR2 are LNHNV and YYDKDF (reference sequence). The DNA for the CDR3 is TGTGCCACCAGCAGAGATTATCAGCGGCCGTTCTTC. Its protein is CATSRDYQRPFF.

The V gene is TRBV4-2, the J gene TRBJ2-5; D tentatively reads TRBD1 or TRBD2 (6 bases each). Between the trimmed V and J ends, which lost 5 bases and 5 bases, there was a span of 21 bases. Germline V CDR1 and CDR2: LGHNA, YNFKEQ. The CDR3 is 16 amino acids. The CDR3 reads CASSFQWGAGWETQYF. CDR3 DNA: TGTGCCAGCAGCTTTCAATGGGGGGCTGGATGGGAGACCCAGTACTTC.

Notes on this clonotype: A read error is likely, as this CDR3 ends without the conserved phenylalanine or tryptophan. The chain recombines TRBV7-7 with TRBJ2-1; the match to TRBD2 covers 11 bases. Germline loops: CDR1 SSHAT, CDR2 FNYEAQ (reference sequence). There are 15 residues in the CDR3. CDR3 nucleotide sequence: TGTGCTAGCAGCCAACTAGCGGGAGCCTACAATGAGCAGTTCAGA. It is translated as CASSQLAGAYNEQFR.

J is TRBJ2-3 and V is TRBV3-1, with 9 bases identical to TRBD2. CDR1 is LGHDT and CDR2 is YNNKEL in the germline V gene (reference sequence). Germline trimming cut 7 bases from V and 3 bases from J; bases unmatched to any gene: 11. The CDR3 has 16 residues. CDR3 loop: CASTRGRGGHTDTQYF. The CDR3 coding sequence is TGTGCCAGCACCAGAGGGCGGGGGGGCCATACAGATACGCAGTATTTT.

This clonotype was counted at least ten times. The chain couples TRBV5-8 to TRBJ1-2; the D gene is possibly TRBD1 (6 bases). The germline CDR1 and CDR2 sequences are SGHTS and YDEGEE. The CDR3 totals 17 residues. V shed 0 bases and J shed 3 bases, with 18 bases lying between them. The CDR3 is CASSLGGAFSLDYGYTF. The CDR3 DNA follows: TGTGCCAGCAGCTTGGGGGGGGCCTTCTCCCTGGACTATGGCTACACCTTC.

This sequence joins TRBV28 and TRBJ2-1, with a possible D match to TRBD2 (6 bases). Trimming took 2 bases from V and 9 from J, leaving 17 bases between them. Germline CDR1 and CDR2: MDHEN and SYDVKM. This CDR3 has 15 residues. The CDR3 region is CASSLGGMPMSEQFF. The CDR3 nucleotides are TGTGCCAGCAGTTTAGGCGGGATGCCTATGAGTGAGCAGTTCTTC.

The chain's CDR3 is CASSPNRGPSSPLHF. The CDR3 DNA follows: TGTGCCAGCAGCCCAAACAGGGGGCCGTCGTCACCCCTCCACTTT. The chain employs TRBV7-8 and TRBJ1-6; 9 bases match TRBD1. Germline trimming cut 5 bases from V and 10 bases from J; bases unmatched to any gene: 9. CDR3 length: 15 amino acids. Germline CDR1 reads SGHVS; CDR2 reads FQNEAQ.

This clonotype was counted at least ten times. The chain links TRBV2 to TRBJ1-2; D is unresolved. The V end was cut by 3 bases, the J end by 7 bases, with 6 bases between. Germline CDR1 and CDR2: SNHLY and FYNNEI. The CDR3 is 11 residues long. CDR3 region: CASSEGVGYTF. CDR3 sequence (DNA): TGTGCCAGCAGTGAGGGTGTTGGCTACACCTTC.

The sample holds many counts of this clonotype. The chain carries TRBV18 and TRBJ2-1; the match to TRBD2 covers 12 bases. Looked up from germline, CDR1 is KGHSH and CDR2 is LQKENI. Trimming cost V 5 bases and J 1 base; bases outside gene matches: 3. The CDR3 runs to 16 residues. The CDR3 region has the DNA TGTGCCAGCTCAGGCGGACTAGCGGGGTCCTACAATGAGCAGTTCTTC. It encodes CASSGGLAGSYNEQFF.

The V gene is TRBV20-1, the J gene TRBJ1-4; D may be TRBD1 (5 bases). The CDR3 is 17 amino acids. The germline CDR1 and CDR2 sequences are DFQATT and SNEGSKA (reference sequence). The V end was cut by 2 bases, the J end by 7 bases, with 23 bases between. This CDR3 reads CSARLPGLAGAGEKLFF. CDR3 bases: TGCAGTGCTAGATTACCGGGACTAGCGGGAGCAGGTGAAAAACTGTTTTTT.

Only one count was recorded for this clonotype. The genes are TRBV24-1 and TRBJ2-5, with TRBD1 as a possible D gene (5 bases). Deletions cut 5 bases from V and 4 bases from J, with 22 bases between. Germline lookup yields CDR1 KGHDR and CDR2 SFDVKD. This CDR3 spans 17 amino acids. The CDR3 sequence is CATSARDGQGRGETQYF. For the CDR3, the DNA is TGTGCCACCAGTGCTAGAGATGGTCAGGGTAGGGGAGAGACCCAGTACTTC.

To note about this clonotype: A much larger clone differs from this one at a single base, so this may be a read error. The J gene is TRBJ1-3, the V gene TRBV11-2, with unresolved D. Germline CDR1 reads SGHAT; CDR2 reads FQNNGV. This CDR3 has 13 residues. CDR3: CASSPSAGTTIYF. The CDR3 coding sequence is TGTGCCAGCAGCCCTTCTGCTGGAACCACCATATATTTT.

In this sample, this clonotype turned up a few times. Being one base from a much bigger clone, this may be a read error. This chain's CDR3 is CASSFGGGTRELFF. For the CDR3, the DNA is TGTGCCAGCAGCTTTGGGGGGGGTACACGGGAGCTGTTTTTT. V usage is TRBV11-2 and J usage is TRBJ2-2; 7 bases are a match to TRBD2. Trimming removed 3 bases from V and 9 bases from J; junction bases left unmatched: 7. The length of the CDR3 is 14 residues. Germline CDR1 is SGHAT and CDR2 is FQNNGV.